The clone carrying this T cell receptor beta chain was seen only a few times. Antigen: not known. These data belong to a study of identical twins. Study results and limitations: Cross-sectional statistical analysis, not tracking of the same donors, underpinned the conclusions.

TCRdb re-derived calls from the 5' RACE reads in MiXCR, one entry per CDR3 protein. The repertoire holds roughly 710,000 distinct CDR3 sequences, with roughly 6% as singletons. CDR1 is SQVTM and CDR2 is ANQGSEA in the germline V gene. The V end lost 4 bases, the J end lost 2 bases, and 8 bases lay between the germline ends. This CDR3 spans 12 amino acids. V is TRBV29-1 and J is TRBJ2-5; D gene ambiguous. Sequences were obtained from naive T cells sorted from blood. The receptor comes from a man aged 18 to 30 in good health. CDR3 region: CSVGHPQETQYF. As DNA, the CDR3 is TGCAGCGTTGGACACCCGCAAGAGACCCAGTACTTC.